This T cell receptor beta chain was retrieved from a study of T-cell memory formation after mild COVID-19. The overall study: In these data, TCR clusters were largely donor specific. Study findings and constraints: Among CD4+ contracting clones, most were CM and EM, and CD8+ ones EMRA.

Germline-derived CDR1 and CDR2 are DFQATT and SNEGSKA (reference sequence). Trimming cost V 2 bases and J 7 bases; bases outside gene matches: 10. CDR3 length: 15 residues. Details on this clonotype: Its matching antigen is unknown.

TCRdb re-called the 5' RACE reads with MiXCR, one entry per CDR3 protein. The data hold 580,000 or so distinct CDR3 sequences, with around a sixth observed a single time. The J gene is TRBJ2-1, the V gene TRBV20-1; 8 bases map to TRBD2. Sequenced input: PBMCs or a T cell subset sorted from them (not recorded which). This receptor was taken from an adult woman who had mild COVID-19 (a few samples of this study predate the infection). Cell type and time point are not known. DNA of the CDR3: TGCAGTGCTAGAACTGCCGGGACTAGGAAAAATGAGCAGTTCTTC. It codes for CSARTAGTRKNEQFF.